The 14 T cell receptor beta chains below were found in one sample sequenced in a study of blood T cells in healthy people across ages. Next came a second PCR, run for about 7 to 12 cycles, which used a sample-barcoded 5' primer along with a J-beta primer mix. Each CDR3 protein gets one entry after TCRdb re-called the 5' RACE reads with MiXCR. The sample shows 1.2 million to 1.5 million distinct CDR3 sequences, roughly 60% of them seen only once. Sequenced input: blood. The source of these receptors is a man in his late teens or twenties in good health.

The chain links TRBV27 to TRBJ1-6, with 10 bases aligning to TRBD1. The V gene's germline CDR1 is MNHEY and CDR2 SMNVEV (reference sequence). V gave up 4 bases and J gave up 5 bases; unmatched junction bases: 2. The CDR3 sequence is 15 residues long. In DNA, the CDR3 is TGTGCCAGCAGTTGGACAGGGGGACATAATTCACCCCTCCACTTT. It translates to CASSWTGGHNSPLHF.

This rearrangement joins TRBV5-4 to TRBJ2-3; 8 positions agree with TRBD2. The CDR3 spans 15 residues. V shed 3 bases, J shed 1 base, and the junction held 4 bases outside the gene matches. Germline CDR1 is SGHNT and CDR2 is YYREEE (reference sequence). The CDR3 loop is CASSSGGPRTDTQYF. In nucleotides, the CDR3 is TGTGCCAGCAGCTCGGGGGGGCCCCGCACAGATACGCAGTATTTT.

The J gene is TRBJ2-7, the V gene TRBV7-2, with a possible D match to TRBD1 (6 bases). The CDR3 has 15 residues. CDR1 SGHTA and CDR2 FQGNSA come from the germline V gene. The V and J ends lost 1 base and 0 bases respectively, with 10 bases between them. CDR3 sequence: CASSLVSDSSYEQYF. As DNA, the CDR3 is TGTGCCAGCAGCTTAGTTTCGGACAGCTCCTACGAGCAGTACTTC.

The chain combines TRBV12-3 or TRBV12-4 with TRBJ1-2; D may be TRBD1 (6 bases). The CDR3 consists of 14 residues. Trimming took off 1 base at V and 7 bases at J, with 13 bases between the two ends. The CDR3 region is CASSLVGGGSGYTF. The DNA of the CDR3 is TGTGCCAGCAGTTTAGTTGGGGGCGGGAGTGGCTACACCTTC.

The chain is built from TRBV7-2 and TRBJ2-3; 11 nucleotides align to TRBD2. J was trimmed by 4 bases and V by 3 bases; bases with no gene match: 9. CDR3 size: 17 residues. Germline V CDR1 and CDR2: SGHTA, FQGNSA. The DNA of the CDR3 is TGTGCCAGCAGCTTTTTCCTACTAGCGGGGGAATCAGATACGCAGTATTTT. Amino acids: CASSFFLLAGESDTQYF.

This clonotype has just one count. The chain links TRBV5-1 to TRBJ2-3; 12 bases line up with TRBD2. Germline V gene lookup returns CDR1 SGHRS and CDR2 YFSETQ. The CDR3 runs to 16 residues. V was clipped by 4 bases and J by 3 bases; unmatched bases: 6. The CDR3 here is CASSVTSGSKTDTQYF. The CDR3 DNA follows: TGCGCCAGCAGCGTGACTAGCGGGAGTAAGACAGATACGCAGTATTTT. The whole variable domain, filled in from reference TRBV5-1 and TRBJ2-3, reads KAGVTQTPRYLIKTRGQQVTLSCSPISGHRSVSWYQQTPGQGLQFLFEYFSETQRNKGNFPGRFSGRQFSNSRSEMNVSTLELGDSALYLCASSVTSGSKTDTQYFGPGTRLTVL.

The rearrangement links TRBV4-1 to TRBJ2-2, with D possibly being TRBD2 (5 bases). V was clipped by 5 bases and J by 4 bases, with 11 bases between them. The CDR3 runs to 14 residues. CDR1 and CDR2 (germline): MGHRA, YSYEKL. CDR3 loop: CASSLLEGTGELFF. The CDR3 coding sequence is TGCGCCAGCAGCTTACTCGAGGGCACCGGGGAGCTGTTTTTT.

J is TRBJ2-7 and V is TRBV30, with 10 bases that match TRBD2. The tail of the sequence fits TRBJ2-4 better, so the J call may be wrong. The CDR3 runs to 13 residues. The V gene's germline CDR1 is GTSNPN and CDR2 SVGIG (reference sequence). CDR3 in amino acids: CAWSPAGGSIQYF. Here the CDR3 DNA reads TGTGCCTGGAGCCCAGCGGGAGGGAGCATTCAGTACTTC.

This clonotype was found a few times. The V and J genes are TRBV7-2 and TRBJ2-5; D call uncertain. Germline V CDR1 and CDR2: SGHTA, FQGNSA. This CDR3 is 14 amino acids long. Trimming cost V 1 base and J 2 bases, with 8 bases left between them. The CDR3 loop reads CASSLDGPQETQYF. The CDR3 DNA follows: TGTGCCAGCAGCTTAGACGGGCCACAAGAGACCCAGTACTTC.

V usage is TRBV28 and J usage is TRBJ2-7; TRBD1 agrees at 7 bases. The V gene's germline CDR1 is MDHEN and CDR2 SYDVKM. This CDR3 is built from 13 residues. V was clipped by 5 bases and J by 4 bases; unmatched bases: 5. The CDR3 DNA is TGTGCCAGCAGTGAGACAGGGCAATACGAGCAGTACTTC. Residues: CASSETGQYEQYF.

The rearrangement links TRBV7-2 to TRBJ2-1; TRBD2 agrees at 13 bases. Germline values: CDR1 SGHTA, CDR2 FQGNSA. The CDR3 totals 19 residues. After removal of 4 bases from V and 0 bases from J, the junction contained 9 bases not matched to a gene. The CDR3 nucleotides are TGTGCCAGCAGCTGGGGACTAGCGGGGCCCCGAAGCTCCTACAATGAGCAGTTCTTC. As protein: CASSWGLAGPRSSYNEQFF.

This clonotype has a handful of counts. The chain joins TRBV29-1 to TRBJ2-7; D gene uncertain. Trimming shortened V by 2 bases and J by 4 bases, and 6 bases separated the two germline ends. The V gene's germline CDR1 is SQVTM and CDR2 ANQGSEA. The CDR3 totals 11 residues. The CDR3 region is CSVESTYEQYF. CDR3 nucleotides: TGCAGCGTTGAATCGACATACGAGCAGTACTTC.

The V and J genes are TRBV6-1 and TRBJ2-5; 8 bases are shared with TRBD1. The ends lost 4 bases at V and 11 bases at J; junction bases unmatched: 12. CDR3 length: 14 residues. Germline CDR1 is MNHNS and CDR2 is SASEGT. CDR3 loop: CASSGQGPLWEQYF. CDR3 DNA: TGTGCCAGCAGTGGACAGGGGCCACTCTGGGAGCAGTACTTC.

The chain couples TRBV2 to TRBJ2-3, with 14 bases matching TRBD2. The CDR3 length is 15 residues. V lost 6 bases and J lost 5; bases outside the gene matches: 4. Per the germline V gene, CDR1 is SNHLY and CDR2 is FYNNEI. The CDR3 nucleotides read TGTGCCAGCAGAGGGACTAGCGGGAGAGGAGATACGCAGTATTTT. Translating it yields CASRGTSGRGDTQYF.